The 20 T cell receptor beta chains reported below all come from one sample, sequenced in a study of T cell changes during pregnancy in multiple sclerosis. Sequenced by immunoSEQ multiplex PCR; TCRdb stores in-frame clones only, minus some. Among roughly 15,000 clones listed, approximately 83% were seen once. The specimen comprised CD8+ T cells from peripheral blood mononuclear cells, sampled in the first trimester of pregnancy. Receptors were obtained from a female donor with multiple sclerosis, enrolled in a pregnancy study.

The genes are TRBV9 and TRBJ2-1; D is perhaps TRBD2 (5 bases). CDR3 size: 15 residues. Germline V gene sequence: CDR1 SGDLS, CDR2 YYNGEE. Deletions cut 0 bases from V and 5 bases from J, with 12 bases between. DNA of the CDR3: TGTGCCAGCAGCGTAGGGGCTAGCTTCGACAATGAGCAGTTCTTC. Translating gives CASSVGASFDNEQFF. Full variable domain (missing parts from reference TRBV9 and TRBJ2-1): DSGVTQTPKHLITATGQRVTLRCSPRSGDLSVYWYQQSLDQGLQFLIQYYNGEERAKGNILERFSAQQFPDLHSELNLSSLELGDSALYFCASSVGASFDNEQFFGPGTRLTVL.

The chain links TRBV27 to TRBJ2-7; 8 nucleotides match TRBD1. Germline assignment: CDR1 MNHEY and CDR2 SMNVEV (reference sequence). The CDR3 has 13 residues. J was trimmed by 6 bases and V by 5 bases; bases with no gene match: 6. The CDR3 region is CASSTPTGVEQYF. The CDR3 region has the DNA TGTGCCAGCAGTACCCCGACAGGGGTCGAGCAGTACTTC.

This clone is a singleton in its sample. V is TRBV4-1 and J is TRBJ2-7; 10 positions agree with TRBD2. Germline V lookup: CDR1 MGHRA, CDR2 YSYEKL. The CDR3 has 17 residues. Germline trimming cut 0 bases from V and 1 base from J; bases unmatched to any gene: 6. In nucleotides, the CDR3 is TGCGCCAGCAGCCAAGATAAAAGCGGGAGGGGTTCCTACGAGCAGTACTTC. This gives the protein CASSQDKSGRGSYEQYF.

This chain's CDR3 is CATSRDGQGNQPQHF. CDR3 DNA sequence: TGTGCCACCAGCAGAGATGGTCAGGGCAATCAGCCCCAGCATTTT. This sequence joins TRBV15 and TRBJ1-5; D is undetermined. The germline V gene has CDR1 LNHNV and CDR2 YYDKDF (reference sequence). V shed 0 bases and J shed 2 bases, with 8 bases lying between them. The CDR3 runs to 15 residues. Looking up the rest from reference TRBV15 and TRBJ1-5 gives the full variable domain: DAMVIQNPRYQVTQFGKPVTLSCSQTLNHNVMYWYQQKSSQAPKLLFHYYDKDFNNEADTPDNFQSRRPNTSFCFLDIRSPGLGDTAMYLCATSRDGQGNQPQHFGDGTRLSIL.

The gene calls are TRBV9 and TRBJ2-5, with a possible D match to TRBD2 (6 bases). Deletions cut 0 bases from V and 2 bases from J, with 11 bases between. The CDR3 has 15 amino acids. Germline V lookup: CDR1 SGDLS, CDR2 YYNGEE. In nucleotides, the CDR3 is TGTGCCAGCAGCGTAGCTGGAGGGGAACAAGAGACCCAGTACTTC. Residues: CASSVAGGEQETQYF.

The V and J genes are TRBV6-5 and TRBJ2-5; D not resolved. The CDR3 loop spans 15 amino acids. Germline V CDR1 and CDR2: MNHEY, SVGAGI. V dropped 0 bases and J dropped 5 bases, with 13 bases sitting between them. CDR3 in amino acids: CASSYSFGYRETQYF. In DNA form, the CDR3 reads TGTGCCAGCAGTTACTCGTTCGGGTACCGGGAGACCCAGTACTTC.

J is TRBJ1-2 and V is TRBV27, with 7 bases that match TRBD1. V was pared by 2 bases and J by 4 bases, with 4 bases of the junction left unmatched. Germline V gene data show CDR1 as MNHEY and CDR2 as SMNVEV (reference sequence). This CDR3 comprises 14 residues. CDR3 residues: CASSLGGTAYGYTF. In DNA form, the CDR3 reads TGTGCCAGCAGTTTAGGAGGGACAGCCTATGGCTACACCTTC.

This chain uses TRBV4-1 with TRBJ2-7; a possible D gene is TRBD2 (6 bases). V was shortened by 1 base and J by 4 bases, with 14 bases between the two germline ends. CDR3 length: 15 amino acids. Germline V CDR1 and CDR2: MGHRA, YSYEKL. The CDR3 DNA reads as TGCGCCAGCAGCCAAGTTGGTGGGGGGAAGTACGAGCAGTACTTC. This translates into CASSQVGGGKYEQYF.

This clone was seen only once. In the same sample, other DNA sequences code for this CDR3. The chain carries TRBV30 and TRBJ2-7; D gene ambiguous. V gave up 2 bases and J gave up 3 bases, with 5 bases separating them. Germline V CDR1 and CDR2: GTSNPN, SVGIG (reference sequence). The CDR3 length is 11 residues. CDR3 nucleotides: TGTGCCTGGAGTCTCCGCTACGAGCAGTACTTC. Its translation is CAWSLRYEQYF.

This sequence joins TRBV6-8 and TRBJ1-1, with TRBD1 identical over 7 bases. Germline assignment: CDR1 MNHGY and CDR2 SAAAGT. This CDR3 is built from 18 residues. J lost 0 bases, V lost 2 bases, and 12 bases had no gene match. The CDR3 loop reads CASSYGYEGQQVNTEAFF. CDR3 DNA sequence: TGTGCCAGCAGTTACGGGTATGAGGGACAGCAGGTGAACACTGAAGCTTTCTTT.

The chain links TRBV5-1 to TRBJ2-7; TRBD2 matches at 8 bases. The germline V gene has CDR1 SGHRS and CDR2 YFSETQ. The trim removed 1 base at V and 4 bases at J, leaving 7 bases unmatched. This CDR3 is 15 amino acids long. For the CDR3, the DNA is TGCGCCAGCAGCTTGACGGGGGGGACCGTTTACGAGCAGTACTTC. Protein product: CASSLTGGTVYEQYF. Variable domain in full (rest from reference TRBV5-1 and TRBJ2-7): KAGVTQTPRYLIKTRGQQVTLSCSPISGHRSVSWYQQTPGQGLQFLFEYFSETQRNKGNFPGRFSGRQFSNSRSEMNVSTLELGDSALYLCASSLTGGTVYEQYFGPGTRLTVT.

The chain is built from TRBV6-5 and TRBJ2-7; TRBD1 is a possible D gene (7 bases). The CDR3 covers 15 residues. Germline lookup yields CDR1 MNHEY and CDR2 SVGAGI. V was clipped by 6 bases and J by 2 bases, with 17 bases between them. CDR3 protein: CASRGLRDRPYEQYF. CDR3 nucleotide sequence: TGTGCCAGCAGGGGACTCCGGGACAGACCCTACGAGCAGTACTTC.

The chain carries TRBV5-4 and TRBJ2-7, with D perhaps matching TRBD2 (5 bases). The CDR3 contains 14 residues. The ends were cut back, 4 bases at V and 7 bases at J, with 18 bases in the middle. The germline V gene encodes CDR1 SGHNT and CDR2 YYREEE (reference sequence). DNA of the CDR3: TGTGCCAGCAGCCATGGACTTTTGGAACGAGAGCAGTACTTC. Amino acids: CASSHGLLEREQYF. Complete variable domain (other parts from reference TRBV5-4 and TRBJ2-7): ETGVTQSPTHLIKTRGQQVTLRCSSQSGHNTVSWYQQALGQGPQFIFQYYREEENGRGNFPPRFSGLQFPNYSSELNVNALELDDSALYLCASSHGLLEREQYFGPGTRLTVT.

The chain carries TRBV19 and TRBJ2-5; TRBD2 aligns across 11 bases. The CDR3 has 14 residues. CDR1 is LNHDA, CDR2 SQIVND, per germline (reference sequence). Trimming cost V 7 bases and J 7 bases; bases outside gene matches: 8. The CDR3 here is CASIETGTSGTQYF. Here the CDR3 DNA reads TGTGCCAGTATAGAAACCGGGACTAGCGGGACCCAGTACTTC.

The sample holds one count of this clone. CDR3 amino acids: CAWTPAGLNTEAFF. The CDR3 region has the DNA TGTGCCTGGACTCCAGCGGGCTTGAACACTGAAGCTTTCTTT. The gene calls are TRBV30 and TRBJ1-1; D unresolved. The ends were cut back, 4 bases at V and 0 bases at J, with 12 bases in the middle. CDR1 GTSNPN and CDR2 SVGIG come from the germline V gene (reference sequence). This CDR3 is built from 14 residues.

This clone was found a few times. The V gene is TRBV28, the J gene TRBJ1-1; D is perhaps TRBD1 (6 bases). CDR1 and CDR2 from the germline V gene are MDHEN and SYDVKM. Trimming shortened V by 6 bases and J by 4 bases, and 12 bases separated the two germline ends. The CDR3 spans 13 residues. The chain's CDR3 is CASSVQGITEAFF. As DNA, the CDR3 is TGTGCCAGCAGCGTACAGGGAATCACTGAAGCTTTCTTT.

This rearrangement joins TRBV9 to TRBJ2-7; TRBD1 might be the D (5 bases). Germline loops: CDR1 SGDLS, CDR2 YYNGEE. With 4 bases removed from V and 1 base from J, the gap between germline ends came to 15 bases. The CDR3 runs to 15 residues. The CDR3 nucleotides are TGTGCCAGCAGCCCTTCAATGGGGCCGTCCTACGAGCAGTACTTC. Translation gives CASSPSMGPSYEQYF. The entire variable domain, with the rest obtained from reference TRBV9 and TRBJ2-7, is as follows: DSGVTQTPKHLITATGQRVTLRCSPRSGDLSVYWYQQSLDQGLQFLIQYYNGEERAKGNILERFSAQQFPDLHSELNLSSLELGDSALYFCASSPSMGPSYEQYFGPGTRLTVT.

In its sample, this clone was seen once. This chain connects TRBV28 to TRBJ2-2; 8 bases map to TRBD1. Germline loops: CDR1 MDHEN, CDR2 SYDVKM. The CDR3 loop spans 16 amino acids. With 3 bases clipped from V and 6 bases from J, the junction kept 9 bases outside the gene matches. CDR3 DNA sequence: TGTGCCAGCAGTTTGTCAGGGGGCGAGAGGGCCGGGGAGCTGTTTTTT. Its translation is CASSLSGGERAGELFF.

This chain joins TRBV5-1 and TRBJ2-7, with a tentative D call TRBD2 (6 bases). Trimming cost V 5 bases and J 5 bases, with 17 bases left between them. Germline V CDR1 and CDR2: SGHRS, YFSETQ. CDR3 length equals 14 residues. CDR3 coding DNA: TGCGCCAGCAGAGGACCTCCCTGGGGGGACGAGCAGTACTTC. Amino acid sequence: CASRGPPWGDEQYF.

V usage is TRBV27 and J usage is TRBJ2-1, with a tentative D call TRBD2 (5 bases). The germline V gene encodes CDR1 MNHEY and CDR2 SMNVEV (reference sequence). V was pared by 3 bases and J by 8 bases, with 14 bases between. The CDR3 covers 14 residues. This chain's CDR3 is CASSFGGRSDEQFF. The CDR3 nucleotides read TGTGCCAGCAGTTTCGGAGGAAGGAGCGATGAGCAGTTCTTC.